These T cell receptor beta chains were read from a single sample in a study of monozygotic twins with inflammatory bowel disease. TCRdb re-called the 5' RACE reads and shows each CDR3 protein once, DNA omitted. The sample's table shows approximately 400,000 distinct CDR3 sequences. Sample: blood. These receptors were obtained from a human donor with ulcerative colitis or Crohn's disease, or a healthy co-twin of an affected twin (not recorded which). Each CDR3 is given with its conserved first and last residue.

v_gene	j_gene	CDR3aa
TRBV6-1	TRBJ1-1	CASSEMPGQAGDTFF
TRBV19	TRBJ1-1	CASSMGGDEAFF
TRBV27	TRBJ1-4	CASSSAGGEKLFF
TRBV19	TRBJ1-2	CATNRGVAQGIYGYTF
TRBV6-1	TRBJ1-5	CASSANRGYQPQHF
TRBV6-2/TRBV6-3	TRBJ2-7	CASSYPYEQYF
TRBV20-1	TRBJ1-4	CSAIPGQINEKLFF
TRBV7-9	TRBJ2-1	CASSLTDRANEQFF
TRBV6-1	TRBJ1-5	CASRGPYSNQPQHF
TRBV2	TRBJ1-2	CASSRTLNYGYTF